This TCR beta chain was captured in a study of T-cell reconstitution after alpha-beta-depleted transplantation in children. V was shortened by 1 base and J by 0 bases, with 10 bases between the two germline ends. Germline CDR1 and CDR2: DFQATT and SNEGSKA (reference sequence). The CDR3 consists of 16 residues. It was with unique molecular identifiers that the TCRbeta library was prepared. TCRdb fed the PCR reads into MiXCR, producing one record per CDR3 protein. This table holds 670,000 or so distinct CDR3 sequences, around 12% found once. This clonotype turned up a few times. The sample consisted of PBMCs, taken before TCRalphabeta/CD19-depleted stem cell transplant. The sequence was obtained from a girl aged 2-10 years with congenital amegakaryocytic thrombocytopenia, due to receive a stem cell transplant. J is TRBJ2-6 and V is TRBV20-1; D is ambiguous. In nucleotides, the CDR3 is TGCAGTGCTAGAGTCAGTCGGAACTCTGGGGCCAACGTCCTGACTTTC. This codes for CSARVSRNSGANVLTF.